This T cell receptor (beta chain) was identified during a study of human T cells and chemical hapten exposure. The wider study: Slight volume differences across pooled libraries mainly accounted for varying per-sample TCR yields.

The authors extracted total RNA from unfractionated whole blood. Trimming took off 5 bases at V and 5 bases at J, with 12 bases between the two ends. CDR3 length equals 14 residues. Whole-study findings and limits: TCRs whose frequency exceeded 1 in 1000 remained the same following DPC sensitization.

This clonotype was picked up a small number of times. Its specificity is unknown. Individual cDNA molecules each carried unique molecular identifiers attached by the library. Original processing methods: Samples held a median of roughly 100,000 TCRs, range about 20,000–690,600. A single record per CDR3 protein comes from TCRdb applying MiXCR to the reads. The V and J calls were determined by TCRdb, not by the authors. The table includes 100,000 to 150,000 distinct CDR3 sequences, about 7.7% detected once. The TCR comes from a human donor in good health. Some clones in this sample may be carry-over from other donors' samples. V is TRBV12-3 or TRBV12-4 and J is TRBJ1-4; D perhaps matches TRBD1 (5 bases). Sequences were obtained from whole blood. CDR3 protein: CASSPGRVNEKLFF. DNA of the CDR3: TGTGCCAGCAGTCCGGGACGGGTCAATGAAAAACTGTTTTTT.